Detailed here is one T cell receptor (beta chain). The record originates from a study of cytomegalovirus exposure and HLA in healthy donors. For the study at large: The use of the same platform for the 100 to 150 validation repertoires and the roughly 670 first-cohort repertoires was reported by a later analysis.

The assay was immunoSEQ multiplex PCR, and TCRdb's table has in-frame clones only and misses some. Here the sample spans approximately 110,000 clones, about 93% being singletons. The trim removed 5 bases at V and 2 bases at J, leaving 6 bases unmatched. Germline CDR1 LNHDA, CDR2 SQIVND (reference sequence). The CDR3 covers 16 residues. The rearrangement links TRBV19 to TRBJ2-1, with 10 bases lining up with TRBD2. The source is a woman aged 18-29 years in good health and CMV-seronegative. Sequencing input: PBMCs. The CDR3, as DNA: TGTGCCAGTAGTCCGCCCAGCGGGAGGGCCTACAATGAGCAGTTCTTC. Amino acid sequence: CASSPPSGRAYNEQFF.